What follows describes a single TCR beta chain. The antigen is not known. Trimming left V 0 bases short and J 4 bases short, with 13 bases between. Germline-derived CDR1 and CDR2 are MNHEY and SMNVEV (reference sequence). The length of the CDR3 is 16 residues. No patient had autoimmune disease or received systemic immunosuppression. Cycle 7 day 1, cycle 4 day 1, and baseline were the timepoints at which blood was sampled. Sequencing used immunoSEQ multiplex PCR; TCRdb keeps in-frame clones, though not all of them. Of about 46,000 clones in the sample, 90% to 95% were seen once. The entry originates in a study of OX40 agonist ivuxolimab in advanced cancers. Whole-study context: Clinicians treated patients with ivuxolimab, an agonistic anti-OX40 (CD134) antibody.

Study-level points and caveats: Expanded clones were, on average, more numerous in CD8+ T cells than in CD4+.

The sample here was CD4+ or CD8+ T cells sorted from blood, taken in a trial of the OX40 agonist ivuxolimab. The rearrangement links TRBV27 to TRBJ1-5, with D possibly being TRBD1 (6 bases). This receptor was obtained from an adult with an advanced solid tumor such as melanoma, head and neck, liver or kidney cancer. The CDR3 DNA sequence: TGTGCCAGCAGTTTATCAGCAGGGGCGGGGAATCAGCCCCAGCATTTT. This translates into CASSLSAGAGNQPQHF.